The present T cell receptor (beta chain) was sequenced within a study of blood T cell repertoires in COVID-19. Study-wide background: Samples of COVID-19 (acute and convalescent) were obtained from the United States, Italy and Spain. Sources were T cells, B-cell-depleted T cells, or PBMCs; the material itself was cDNA or gDNA.

Germline V lookup: CDR1 SQVTM, CDR2 ANQGSEA. V was clipped by 4 bases and J by 7 bases, with 16 bases between them. The CDR3 is 14 amino acids. Produced via immunoSEQ multiplex PCR; TCRdb's table is partial and in-frame only. The sample yields some 50,000 clones, more than 65% seen once. Sequencing used peripheral blood. This chain connects TRBV29-1 to TRBJ1-4; maybe TRBD1 (6 bases). The TCR originated in a human donor in a cohort sampled during active COVID-19. The CDR3 here is CSVADGGTSEKLFF. In DNA, the CDR3 is TGCAGCGTTGCTGACGGGGGGACAAGTGAAAAACTGTTTTTT.